This TCR beta chain is from a study of shared clonotypes between healthy human individuals (dated by TCRdb to the early 2020s). Context from the whole study: A couple of women and a few men aged 18 to 49 years were included in the cohort. To estimate repertoire size and how much clonotypes are shared between individuals, the study performed deep sequencing of blood TCR repertoires from roughly five healthy adults. To increase sequencing depth and limit assay-specific biases, different laboratories used diverse techniques to prepare libraries and sequence TCR repertoires. Leukapheresis yielded between about 0.9 and 10 billion PBMCs per donor.

The germline V gene gives CDR1 as ENHRY and CDR2 as SYGVKD. The junction shows trimming of 10 bases on V and 1 base on J, and the gene matches do not reach 8 bases of it. From its cysteine to its phenylalanine, the CDR3 spans 14 amino acids. This entry keeps only the CDR3 DNA: 42 bases, framed from base 1. TCR CDR3 regions were amplified from genomic DNA by multiplex PCR using the deep immunoSEQ assay. Extracted genomic DNA from each cell subset was distributed evenly across all wells of several immunoSEQ 96-well plates, and each plate was treated as a replicate. Each replicate PCR for unsorted PBMC received 300 to 350 ng genomic DNA, equal to about 30,000 T cell genomes. Ten immunoSEQ deep assay plates were used to sequence unsorted PBMC genomic DNA. Purified libraries were quantified with a Qubit 3.0 fluorometer, sized on a Bioanalyzer 2100, and re-quantified with the KAPA Library Quantification kit. A separate single-read 150-cycle Illumina NextSeq 550 flow cell was used to sequence each immunoSEQ 96-well plate. As for the authors' bioinformatics: Because the immunoSEQ output included only junctional sequences and no quality scores, the filtering could not be the same as the filtering used for full-length reads. To assign V/J genes and CDR3, sequences were annotated using PyIR, a Python wrapper for IgBLAST v1.9, with IMGT germline references. Reads with weak V/J assignments (E-value above 1e-6), missing CDR3, stop codons, out-of-frame junctions, or ambiguous translated residues were removed. A V3J clonotype was defined by an identical inferred V gene, J gene, and CDR3 amino acid sequence. Percentage overlap between repertoires was computed as shared unique clonotypes divided by the size of the smaller repertoire. Richness of each repertoire was evaluated using RTK rarefaction, the Chao1 estimator, and Recon v2.1 estimates of unobserved clonotypes. Entries here come from immuneACCESS through TCRdb and include only in-frame sequences with V and J called. Some clones fail to appear in such tables; in the studies checked, an unresolved V gene covers under half of the shortfall, and the cause of the remainder is unknown. V and J calls and clone size follow that table, whereas D and trimming were derived from the DNA. The sample has some 500,000 clones on record, 70% to 85% of them singletons. The ten largest clones take up more than 10% of the sample.

What the authors observed across the whole study: Sampling was restricted to blood, and TCR repertoires in tissue are likely to differ from TCR repertoires in blood. Based on pairwise subsampling, the degree of clonotype sharing among donors was expected to be affected by sequencing depth. The small number of donors limited the genetic and exposure-history diversity represented.

The donors were healthy, HIV-negative adults with no recently reported acute infections or vaccinations. Every donor was a Caucasian adult residing in Nashville, Tennessee, USA. In the unsorted samples, some 94 million PBMCs were counted, and genomic DNA was extracted using the QIAamp DNA Blood Mini kit. Blood was obtained by leukapheresis, after which PBMCs were separated by Ficoll-Histopaque density gradient centrifugation and cryopreserved in liquid nitrogen vapor phase. Turning to this clone: Its antigen has not been determined. The record has no base qualities; no much larger clone is one base away.

The sequenced sample was PBMCs. This sequence uses TRBV10-3 and TRBJ2-3; 7 central nucleotides agree with TRBD2. The TCR originated in a woman in her 40s in good health. Some clones in this sample may be carry-over from other donors' samples. The CDR3 amino acid sequence is: CATREVSGTDTQYF. Read as DNA, the sequence is TGTGCCACCCGGGAGGTAAGCGGCACAGATACGCAGTATTTT.